This entry concerns a single T cell receptor (beta chain). The data are from a study of cytomegalovirus exposure and HLA in healthy donors. The germline gives CDR1 MNHEY, CDR2 SMNVEV (reference sequence). Trimming took 7 bases from V and 4 from J, leaving 15 bases between them. The CDR3 sequence is 14 residues long. Vbeta (60) and Jbeta (13) primers were used in the PCR. The method was immunoSEQ multiplex PCR; TCRdb's version includes in-frame clones alone and lacks a portion of them. The sample carries about 200,000 clones, around 86% recorded once. The sequenced sample consisted of PBMCs. The receptor was derived from a woman in her forties in good health and CMV-seronegative. The chain carries TRBV27 and TRBJ2-3, with D perhaps matching TRBD2 (5 bases). CDR3 nucleotide sequence: TGTGCCAGCATCGGACTCCCGCCCCCAGATACGCAGTATTTT. Protein: CASIGLPPPDTQYF.